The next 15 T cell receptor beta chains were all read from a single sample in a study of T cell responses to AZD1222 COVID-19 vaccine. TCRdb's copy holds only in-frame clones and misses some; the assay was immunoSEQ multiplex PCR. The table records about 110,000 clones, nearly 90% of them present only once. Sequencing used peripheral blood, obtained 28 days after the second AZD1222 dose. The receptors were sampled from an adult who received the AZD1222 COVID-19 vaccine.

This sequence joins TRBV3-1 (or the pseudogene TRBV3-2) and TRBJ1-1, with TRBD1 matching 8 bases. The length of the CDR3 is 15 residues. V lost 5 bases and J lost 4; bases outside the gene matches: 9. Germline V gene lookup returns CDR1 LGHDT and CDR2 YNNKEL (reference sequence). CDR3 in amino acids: CASSEAGGAGTEAFF. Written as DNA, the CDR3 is TGTGCCAGCAGCGAAGCAGGGGGCGCGGGCACTGAAGCTTTCTTT.

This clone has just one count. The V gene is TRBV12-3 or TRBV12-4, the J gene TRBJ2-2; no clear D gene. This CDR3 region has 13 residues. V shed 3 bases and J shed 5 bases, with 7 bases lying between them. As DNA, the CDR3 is TGTGCCAGCAGTTTTAAAAAGACCGGGGAGCTGTTTTTT. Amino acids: CASSFKKTGELFF.

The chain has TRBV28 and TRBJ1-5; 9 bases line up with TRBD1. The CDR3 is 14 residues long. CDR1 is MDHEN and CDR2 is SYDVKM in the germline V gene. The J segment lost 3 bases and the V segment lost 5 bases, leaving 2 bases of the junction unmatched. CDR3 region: CASSGTGFNQPQHF. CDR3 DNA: TGTGCCAGCAGTGGGACAGGGTTCAATCAGCCCCAGCATTTT.

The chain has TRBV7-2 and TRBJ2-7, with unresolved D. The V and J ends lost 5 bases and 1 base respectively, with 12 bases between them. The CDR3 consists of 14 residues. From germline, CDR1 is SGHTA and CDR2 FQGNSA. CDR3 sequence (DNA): TGTGCCAGCAGCCCGCGTGTGGGTTCCTACGAGCAGTACTTC. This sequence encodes CASSPRVGSYEQYF.

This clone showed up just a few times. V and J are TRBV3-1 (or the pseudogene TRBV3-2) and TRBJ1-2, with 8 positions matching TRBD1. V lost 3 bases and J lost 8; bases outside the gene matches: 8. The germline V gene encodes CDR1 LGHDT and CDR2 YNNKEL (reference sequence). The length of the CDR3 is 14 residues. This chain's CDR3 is CASSQGTGFTGYTF. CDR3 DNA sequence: TGTGCCAGCAGCCAGGGGACAGGTTTTACAGGCTACACCTTC.

This chain's CDR3 is CASSLDAAISDTQYF. CDR3 coding DNA: TGTGCCAGCAGCTTAGACGCGGCAATTTCAGATACGCAGTATTTT. This sequence joins TRBV7-3 and TRBJ2-3; D gene uncertain. Germline CDR1 reads SGHTA; CDR2 reads FQGTGA. The CDR3 spans 15 residues. The ends were cut back, 2 bases at V and 4 bases at J, with 13 bases in the middle.

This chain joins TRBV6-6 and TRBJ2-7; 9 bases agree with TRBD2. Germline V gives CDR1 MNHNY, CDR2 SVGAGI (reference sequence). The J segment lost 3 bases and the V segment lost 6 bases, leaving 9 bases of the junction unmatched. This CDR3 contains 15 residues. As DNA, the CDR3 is TGTGCCAGCAGCACCGGATTAGCGGGAGTCTACGAGCAGTACTTC. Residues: CASSTGLAGVYEQYF.

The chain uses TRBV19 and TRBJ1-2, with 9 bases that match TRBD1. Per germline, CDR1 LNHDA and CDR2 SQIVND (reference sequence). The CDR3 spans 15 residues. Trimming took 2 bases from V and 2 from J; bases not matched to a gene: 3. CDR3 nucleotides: TGTGCCAGTAGTATAATCGGACAGGGGAACTATGGCTACACCTTC. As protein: CASSIIGQGNYGYTF.

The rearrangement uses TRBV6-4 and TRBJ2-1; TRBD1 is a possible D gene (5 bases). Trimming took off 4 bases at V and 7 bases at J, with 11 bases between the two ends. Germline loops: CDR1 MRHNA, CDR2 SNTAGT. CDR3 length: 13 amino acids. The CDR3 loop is CASSAGSVNEQFF. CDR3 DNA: TGTGCCAGCAGTGCAGGGTCCGTGAATGAGCAGTTCTTC.

CDR3 region: CASSSGTGGEFSPLHF. The CDR3 nucleotides are TGTGCCAGCAGTTCCGGGACAGGGGGCGAGTTTTCACCCCTCCACTTT. The rearrangement links TRBV6-5 to TRBJ1-6; 12 nucleotides align to TRBD1. This CDR3 has 16 amino acids. V lost 4 bases and J lost 9; bases outside the gene matches: 7. Looked up from germline, CDR1 is MNHEY and CDR2 is SVGAGI.

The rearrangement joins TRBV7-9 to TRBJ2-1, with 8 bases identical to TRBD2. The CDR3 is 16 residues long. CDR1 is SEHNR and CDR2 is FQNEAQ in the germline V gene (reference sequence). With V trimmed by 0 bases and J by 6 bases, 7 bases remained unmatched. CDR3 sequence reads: CASSLARAGVGNEQFF. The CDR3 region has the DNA TGTGCCAGCAGCTTAGCTAGAGCGGGAGTTGGCAATGAGCAGTTCTTC.

The chain's CDR3 is CASRGPGATLYEQYF. DNA of the CDR3: TGTGCCAGCAGGGGGCCAGGGGCAACTCTCTACGAGCAGTACTTC. The V gene is TRBV2, the J gene TRBJ2-7; weak D call: TRBD1 (6 bases). Trimming left V 6 bases short and J 3 bases short, with 18 bases between. Germline V lookup: CDR1 SNHLY, CDR2 FYNNEI. The CDR3 consists of 15 residues. Full variable domain (outside the CDR3, taken from reference TRBV2 and TRBJ2-7): EPEVTQTPSHQVTQMGQEVILRCVPISNHLYFYWYRQILGQKVEFLVSFYNNEISEKSEIFDDQFSVERPDGSNFTLKIRSTKLEDSAMYFCASRGPGATLYEQYFGPGTRLTVT.

The CDR3 loop is CASSDRDSGGQYF. The CDR3 region has the DNA TGCGCCAGCAGTGATCGGGACAGTGGCGGGCAGTACTTC. The V gene is TRBV10-1, the J gene TRBJ2-7, with TRBD1 matching over 7 bases. The CDR3 has 13 amino acids. After removal of 3 bases from V and 9 bases from J, the junction contained 8 bases not matched to a gene. The germline gives CDR1 WNHNN, CDR2 SYGVQD (reference sequence).

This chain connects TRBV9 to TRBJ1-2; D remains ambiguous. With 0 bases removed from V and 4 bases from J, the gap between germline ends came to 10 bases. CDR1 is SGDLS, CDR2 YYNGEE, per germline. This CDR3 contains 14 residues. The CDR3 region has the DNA TGTGCCAGCAGCGTAGGTGCCAGCCTCTATGGCTACACCTTC. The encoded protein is CASSVGASLYGYTF.

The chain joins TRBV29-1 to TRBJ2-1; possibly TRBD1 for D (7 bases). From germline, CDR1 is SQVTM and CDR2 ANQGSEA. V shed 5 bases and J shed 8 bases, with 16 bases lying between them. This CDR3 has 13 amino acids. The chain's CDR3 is CSVSQTGTHEQFF. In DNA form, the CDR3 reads TGCAGCGTTTCCCAGACAGGGACTCATGAGCAGTTCTTC.